The sequence of this T cell receptor beta chain was determined in a study of shared clonotypes between healthy human individuals (dated by TCRdb to between 2020 and 2021). As for the study more broadly: A few men and a couple of women, aged 18 to 49 years, made up the cohort. Per donor, three plates each were used for CD4 naive and CD4 memory, two for CD8 naive, and one for CD8 memory. Blood TCR repertoires of several healthy adults were deeply sequenced to estimate repertoire size and the extent of clonotype sharing between individuals. Libraries were prepared and TCR repertoires were sequenced by different laboratories using diverse techniques, in order to increase sequencing depth and limit assay-specific biases. Per donor, leukapheresis produced somewhere between about 0.9 and 9.5 billion PBMCs.

What the work shows at the level of the full study, not this receptor alone: Because the study included a small number of donors, the genetic and exposure-history diversity represented was limited. Higher generation probabilities were observed for clonotypes shared by all four sorted-subset donors than for non-shared clonotypes. Sampling was restricted to blood, and TCR repertoires in tissues likely differ from the TCR repertoires found in blood. Based on pairwise subsampling, the degree of clonotype sharing among donors was expected to be affected by sequencing depth. Across several donors, approximately 4.9% of naive CD4, approximately 4% of naive CD8, about 2% of memory CD4, and 0.4% of memory CD8 clonotypes were shared. Rarefaction of sorted-subset datasets indicated incomplete sequencing despite the large sequencing depth. Estimated clonotype richness was generally larger for naive than for memory subsets.

V lost 5 bases and J lost 3 bases; the stretch between them is 17 bases long. CDR1 MNHNY and CDR2 SVGAGI are derived from the germline V gene (reference sequence). The CDR3 measures 15 amino acids from cysteine to phenylalanine. Of all the DNA, just the CDR3 is kept, 45 bases in frame from base 1. Of note for this clone: The clone's antigen remains unknown. Base-call qualities are not available, and no considerably larger clone is one nucleotide away.

TCR CDR3 regions were amplified from genomic DNA by multiplex PCR using the deep immunoSEQ assay. Extracted genomic DNA from each cell subset was spread evenly across all wells of several immunoSEQ 96-well plates, with each plate serving as a replicate. For sorted subsets, approximately 210 ng of genomic DNA, equivalent to about 30,000 T cell genomes, went into each replicate PCR. Purified libraries were measured with a Qubit 3.0 fluorometer, size-checked on a Bioanalyzer 2100, and measured again with the KAPA Library Quantification kit. Each immunoSEQ 96-well plate was sequenced on its own single-read 150-cycle Illumina NextSeq 550 flow cell. Concerning the study's data processing: The immunoSEQ output contained only junctional sequences without quality scores, so filtering could not match that applied to full-length reads. Sequences were annotated with PyIR, a Python wrapper for IgBLAST v1.9, using IMGT germline references to assign V/J genes and CDR3. Reads with weak V/J assignments (E-value above 1e-6), missing CDR3, stop codons, out-of-frame junctions, or ambiguous translated residues were removed. A V3J clonotype was defined by an identical inferred V gene, J gene, and CDR3 amino acid sequence. Percentage overlap between repertoires was computed as shared unique clonotypes divided by the size of the smaller repertoire. Three approaches were used to assess repertoire richness: RTK rarefaction, the Chao1 estimator, and Recon v2.1 estimates of unobserved clonotypes. For all TCRbeta clonotypes obtained by the gDNA method from a few donors, generation probabilities were computed with OLGA. Here the immuneACCESS table is served through TCRdb, limited to in-frame sequences with V and J called. Missing clones are a known gap in these copies; in checked studies unresolved V genes cover under half, and the rest lacks a known reason. The DNA gave D and trimming, while V, J and clone size come from that table. The sample table lists 2 million to 2.5 million clones, approximately 96% of them with a count of one. The top ten hold approximately 0.13% of the sample.

Donors were healthy HIV-negative adults with no recently reported acute infections or vaccinations. Only Caucasian adults living in Nashville, Tennessee, USA were represented among the donors. CD4+ T cells were enriched by magnetic negative selection; naive cells were then positively selected on CD45RA, and the negative fraction formed the memory subset. Blood was obtained by leukapheresis, after which PBMCs were separated by Ficoll-Histopaque density gradient centrifugation and cryopreserved in liquid nitrogen vapor phase. Analytical flow cytometry was used to check the purity and quantity of every magnetically sorted T cell population. Genomic DNA was isolated from every sorted fraction and measured by UV absorbance on a Nanodrop 2000c.

This clonotype originated in a man younger than 30 in good health. Sequencing was done on a sample of naive CD4+ T cells sorted from blood. What the cell subset or site label conveys for this sample: CD45RA+ positively selected. This chain joins TRBV6-6 to TRBJ2-7; the D gene is perhaps TRBD1, on 6 matching bases. The nucleotide sequence reads TGTGCCAGCAGTCCAAGACAGGAACCCCTCTACGAGCAGTACTTC. Translated, it gives CASSPRQEPLYEQYF.